These T cell receptor beta chains were read from a single sample in a study of cytomegalovirus exposure and HLA in healthy donors. TCRdb's copy holds only in-frame clones and misses some; the assay was immunoSEQ multiplex PCR. The sample lists 130,000 or so clones; roughly three quarters were seen once. Source material: PBMCs. The receptors were gathered from an older woman in good health and CMV-seronegative. The CDR3 runs from the conserved cysteine through the conserved F or W. A D gene is named only where the DNA matches it firmly. Expanded clones get a size class; other rows say once, few or many, or leave the size out.

j_gene,v_gene,abundance,d_gene,CDR3aa,CDR3nt
TRBJ2-4,TRBV5-1,once,.,CASSLDSKNIQYF,TGCGCCAGCAGCTTGGACTCCAAAAACATTCAGTACTTC
TRBJ2-1,TRBV5-1,.,.,CASSLGDNGGNEQFF,TGCGCCAGCAGCTTGGGAGACAACGGGGGCAATGAGCAGTTCTTC
TRBJ2-1,TRBV11-3,.,TRBD2,CASSPRAGANNEQFF,TGTGCCAGCAGCCCTAGAGCGGGAGCAAACAATGAGCAGTTCTTC
TRBJ2-5,TRBV11-2,.,TRBD1,CASSTDRVTETQYF,TGTGCCAGCAGCACCGACAGGGTTACAGAGACCCAGTACTTC
TRBJ1-2,TRBV7-2,.,.,CASSPGQSYYGYTF,TGTGCCAGCAGCCCTGGACAGAGTTACTATGGCTACACCTTC
TRBJ1-5,TRBV28,.,.,CASSFRGSSNQPQHF,TGTGCCAGCAGTTTCCGGGGTTCAAGCAATCAGCCCCAGCATTTT
TRBJ2-4,TRBV6-5,.,.,CASSKTVYDIQYF,TGTGCCAGCAGTAAGACAGTTTATGACATTCAGTACTTC
TRBJ1-3,TRBV6-5,.,.,CASRLSAGNTIYF,TGTGCCAGCAGACTATCAGCCGGAAACACCATATATTTT
TRBJ1-5,TRBV28,.,TRBD1,CASSFGTASLPQHF,TGTGCCAGCAGTTTCGGGACAGCCAGCCTTCCCCAGCATTTT
TRBJ2-3,TRBV6-4,.,TRBD2,CASSARRGGQRDTQYF,TGTGCCAGCAGTGCCAGGCGGGGGGGCCAGAGAGATACGCAGTATTTT
TRBJ1-1,TRBV5-8,few,.,CASSRFNPSRNTEAFF,TGTGCCAGCAGCCGTTTTAACCCTAGCAGGAACACTGAAGCTTTCTTT
TRBJ2-1,TRBV11-2,.,.,CASSLVTLRSEQFF,TGTGCCAGCAGCTTAGTGACTCTTCGCAGTGAGCAGTTCTTC
TRBJ1-5,TRBV27,.,.,CASRLQGWSNQPQHF,TGTGCCAGCAGACTCCAGGGCTGGAGCAATCAGCCCCAGCATTTT
TRBJ1-1,TRBV7-3,.,.,CASSPTSDRNTEAFF,TGTGCCAGCAGCCCTACCTCGGACAGGAACACTGAAGCTTTCTTT
TRBJ2-7,TRBV18,.,TRBD2,CASSPQIPGLNSYEQYF,TGTGCCAGCTCACCGCAGATTCCGGGACTAAACTCCTACGAGCAGTACTTC
TRBJ1-1,TRBV14,few,.,CASSQRVGGAFF,TGTGCCAGCAGCCAGCGGGTTGGGGGGGCTTTCTTT
TRBJ1-1,TRBV4-1,few,TRBD1,CASSRGPENTEAFF,TGCGCCAGCAGCAGGGGGCCCGAGAACACTGAAGCTTTCTTT
TRBJ2-7,TRBV5-1,.,.,CASSLAGNSRTQQYF,TGCGCCAGCAGCTTGGCGGGGAACTCTCGTACCCAGCAGTACTTC
TRBJ2-7,TRBV7-9,.,.,CSSSLTAYEQYF,TGTTCCAGCAGCTTAACTGCCTACGAGCAGTACTTC
TRBJ1-3,TRBV5-4,.,.,CASSPPGTGNTIYF,TGTGCCAGCAGCCCCCCCGGGACTGGAAACACCATATATTTT
TRBJ1-1,TRBV9,.,.,CASSVGSAVNTEAFF,TGTGCCAGCAGCGTAGGGTCGGCGGTGAACACTGAAGCTTTCTTT
TRBJ2-3,TRBV10-1,.,TRBD2,CASSPGLAGLTSTDTQYF,TGCGCCAGCAGCCCTGGACTAGCGGGGCTCACTAGCACAGATACGCAGTATTTT
TRBJ1-1,TRBV13,.,TRBD1,CASSPTGSSTEAFF,TGTGCCAGCAGTCCGACAGGGTCTTCCACTGAAGCTTTCTTT
TRBJ2-7,TRBV27,.,.,CASSLYRASYYEQYF,TGTGCCAGCAGTTTATATCGTGCGAGCTATTACGAGCAGTACTTC
TRBJ2-5,TRBV29-1,.,.,CSVKPGPTGETQYF,TGCAGCGTCAAACCCGGCCCAACCGGGGAGACCCAGTACTTC
TRBJ2-5,TRBV9,.,TRBD2,CASSARLAGETQYF,TGTGCCAGCAGCGCCCGACTAGCGGGGGAGACCCAGTACTTC
TRBJ2-4,TRBV19,.,TRBD2,CASSTVAGLAKNIQYF,TGTGCCAGTAGTACGGTAGCGGGATTGGCCAAAAACATTCAGTACTTC
TRBJ1-5,TRBV6-1,.,.,CASTPESNRGPQHF,TGTGCCAGCACCCCCGAAAGTAACCGAGGGCCCCAGCATTTT
TRBJ2-7,TRBV9,.,TRBD2,CASSVGGGRYEQYF,TGTGCCAGCAGCGTTGGGGGAGGGAGATACGAGCAGTACTTC
TRBJ1-2,TRBV28,.,.,CASSSGRGGNGYTF,TGTGCCAGCAGTTCAGGTCGGGGTGGGAATGGCTACACCTTC
TRBJ2-7,TRBV27,.,.,CASRDFSISEQYF,TGTGCCAGCCGGGACTTTTCGATTAGCGAGCAGTACTTC
TRBJ1-2,TRBV19,.,TRBD1,CASSIDGSQGAVYGYTF,TGTGCCAGTAGTATAGATGGGTCGCAGGGGGCTGTCTATGGCTACACCTTC
TRBJ2-5,TRBV2,.,TRBD2,CASIAQGLAGQETQYF,TGTGCCAGCATCGCCCAGGGACTAGCGGGGCAAGAGACCCAGTACTTC
TRBJ2-3,TRBV5-1,.,TRBD2,CASSPGLAGVGDTQYF,TGCGCCAGCAGCCCCGGACTAGCGGGAGTTGGAGATACGCAGTATTTT
TRBJ2-3,TRBV30,.,.,CASRGLDTQYF,TGTGCCTCAAGGGGGTTGGATACGCAGTATTTT
TRBJ1-1,TRBV10-2,.,.,CASALRAGGTEAFF,TGCGCCAGCGCCCTGCGTGCCGGGGGGACTGAAGCTTTCTTT
TRBJ2-1,TRBV7-9,.,TRBD2,CASSSPVLSGGNEQFF,TGTGCCAGCAGCTCCCCTGTCCTCAGCGGGGGGAATGAGCAGTTCTTC
TRBJ2-2,TRBV27,.,TRBD1,CASSLRQGRELFF,TGTGCCAGCAGTTTAAGACAGGGAAGGGAGCTGTTTTTT
TRBJ1-4,TRBV28,.,TRBD1,CASSRTGSNEKLFF,TGTGCCAGCAGCAGGACAGGGTCTAATGAAAAACTGTTTTTT
TRBJ1-1,TRBV27,few,.,CASTRTGHTEAFF,TGTGCCAGCACCCGAACAGGGCACACTGAAGCTTTCTTT
TRBJ2-5,TRBV5-8,.,.,CASSFRETQYF,TGTGCCAGCAGCTTCCGGGAGACCCAGTACTTC
TRBJ1-2,TRBV28,.,.,CASSLQGSKTLGHTF,TGTGCCAGCAGTCTTCAGGGTTCCAAGACTTTAGGACACACCTTC
TRBJ2-3,TRBV5-1,.,TRBD2,CASSVTSGATDTQYF,TGCGCCAGCAGCGTCACTAGCGGGGCCACAGATACGCAGTATTTT
TRBJ1-5,TRBV2,.,.,CASSGITGGNQPQHF,TGTGCCAGCAGCGGAATTACAGGTGGCAATCAGCCCCAGCATTTT
TRBJ1-6,TRBV27,.,.,CASRIRINSPLHF,TGTGCCAGCAGAATCAGGATAAATTCACCCCTCCACTTT
TRBJ2-7,TRBV25-1,.,TRBD1,CASSAPPGQGFSYEQYF,TGTGCCAGCAGTGCGCCCCCGGGACAGGGATTCTCCTACGAGCAGTACTTC
TRBJ1-3,TRBV19,.,.,CASSKLGGVGNTIYF,TGTGCCAGTAGTAAACTAGGGGGAGTTGGAAACACCATATATTTT
TRBJ1-5,TRBV9,few,.,CASSGGDSNQPQHF,TGTGCCAGCAGCGGGGGGGATAGCAATCAGCCCCAGCATTTT
TRBJ2-2,TRBV6-6,.,.,CASSYPGVANTGELFF,TGTGCCAGCAGTTACCCGGGAGTTGCGAACACCGGGGAGCTGTTTTTT
TRBJ2-5,TRBV27,.,TRBD1,CASSFGTGKETQYF,TGTGCCAGCAGTTTCGGGACAGGGAAGGAGACCCAGTACTTC
TRBJ2-7,TRBV5-6,.,.,CASSPRLTAYEQYF,TGTGCCAGCAGCCCCCGACTTACCGCCTACGAGCAGTACTTC
TRBJ2-7,TRBV28,.,.,CASRLGAGTPHEQYF,TGTGCCAGCAGGTTGGGGGCAGGGACCCCCCACGAGCAGTACTTC
TRBJ2-1,TRBV5-1,.,TRBD1,CASSFRVQGADLNEQFF,TGCGCCAGCAGCTTTAGAGTACAGGGGGCAGATTTGAATGAGCAGTTCTTC
TRBJ2-3,TRBV7-3,.,TRBD2,CASSLGLAEGDTQYF,TGTGCCAGCAGCTTAGGGCTAGCGGAGGGGGATACGCAGTATTTT
TRBJ1-5,TRBV2,.,TRBD1,CASSERQGAFGQPQHF,TGTGCCAGCAGTGAAAGACAGGGGGCTTTCGGCCAGCCCCAGCATTTT
TRBJ2-6,TRBV27,.,.,CASSGGQQLGANVLTF,TGTGCCAGCAGTGGGGGACAACAGCTTGGGGCCAACGTCCTGACTTTC
TRBJ2-1,TRBV19,.,.,CASYSTSGSNEQFF,TGTGCCAGTTATTCCACGAGCGGTTCCAATGAGCAGTTCTTC